What follows are 27 T cell receptor beta chains derived from one specimen sequenced in a study of identical twins. TCRdb reprocessed the 5' RACE reads with MiXCR, giving one entry per CDR3 protein. The table has fewer than 800,000 distinct CDR3 sequences, about 7.6% seen once. This same sample was also part of a study on yellow fever vaccine responses in identical twins.

The sample taken for sequencing was PBMCs. Receptors were obtained from a young woman in good health.

The chain carries TRBV5-5 and TRBJ2-6; perhaps TRBD1 as D (6 bases). V was clipped by 4 bases and J by 6 bases, with 17 bases between them. The CDR3 spans 16 residues. Germline V lookup: CDR1 SGHKS, CDR2 YYEKEE (reference sequence). CDR3 loop: CASSRSRGNEANVLTF. CDR3 nucleotide sequence: TGTGCCAGCAGCCGTAGCAGGGGCAACGAGGCCAACGTCCTGACTTTC.

This clonotype has more than one count but fewer than ten. The chain carries TRBV3-1 and TRBJ2-1; D might be TRBD2 (5 bases). This CDR3 region has 15 residues. Trimming removed 4 bases at V and 0 bases at J, with 10 bases between. The V gene's germline CDR1 is LGHDT and CDR2 YNNKEL (reference sequence). CDR3 in amino acids: CASSPGIASYNEQFF. DNA of the CDR3: TGTGCCAGCAGCCCCGGGATAGCCTCCTACAATGAGCAGTTCTTC.

This clonotype was counted a few times. CDR3: CASSGSGRTYEQYF. CDR3 in DNA: TGTGCCAGCAGTGGTAGCGGGAGGACCTACGAGCAGTACTTC. The V call is TRBV25-1, the J call TRBJ2-7; TRBD2 matches 10 bases. This CDR3 spans 14 amino acids. Germline loops: CDR1 MGHDK, CDR2 SYGVNS. With 4 bases clipped from V and 2 bases from J, the junction kept 2 bases outside the gene matches.

In this sample, this clonotype turned up many times. This rearrangement joins TRBV10-3 to TRBJ2-6, with TRBD1 as a possible D gene (5 bases). This CDR3 comprises 18 residues. Per germline, CDR1 ENHRY and CDR2 SYGVKD. The ends were cut back, 6 bases at V and 0 bases at J, with 18 bases in the middle. The CDR3 is CAISPPSGAASGANVLTF. In nucleotides, the CDR3 is TGTGCCATCAGCCCACCCTCTGGGGCGGCCTCTGGGGCCAACGTCCTGACTTTC.

This clonotype was detected a few times. The rearrangement uses TRBV7-2 and TRBJ1-1, with D hard to call. Trimming cost V 5 bases and J 7 bases, with 11 bases left between them. The length of the CDR3 is 12 residues. Germline CDR1 and CDR2: SGHTA and FQGNSA. The CDR3 is CASSAGVREAFF. CDR3 nucleotide sequence: TGTGCCAGCAGCGCGGGCGTCCGTGAAGCTTTCTTT.

Comments on this clonotype: A read error is possible here, since a much larger clone lies one base away. The chain employs TRBV18 and TRBJ2-5; 9 bases map to TRBD2. The CDR3 runs to 15 residues. CDR1 KGHSH and CDR2 LQKENI come from the germline V gene. The CDR3 is CASSPTSGHGENQYF. The CDR3 DNA follows: TGTGCCAGCTCCCCTACTAGCGGGCACGGAGAGAACCAGTACTTC.

This clonotype showed up many times. The CDR3 DNA is TGCGCCAGCAGCTTGGAGAACAGGGGGCTCGGTGGCTACACCTTC. It is translated as CASSLENRGLGGYTF. The chain recombines TRBV5-1 with TRBJ1-2; 9 nucleotides match TRBD1. J was trimmed by 7 bases and V by 0 bases; bases with no gene match: 7. The germline CDR1 and CDR2 sequences are SGHRS and YFSETQ. CDR3 length equals 15 residues.

This clonotype appeared a few times. The gene calls are TRBV5-6 and TRBJ2-6, with D possibly TRBD2 on 5 matching bases. The CDR3 runs 16 residues. The V gene lost 0 bases and the J gene lost 2 bases, with 9 bases spanning the gap. The germline gives CDR1 SGHDT, CDR2 YYEEEE. The CDR3 sequence: CASSLVGNPGANVLTF. The CDR3 DNA reads TGTGCCAGCAGCTTGGTCGGGAATCCTGGGGCCAACGTCCTGACTTTC. The whole variable domain, remainder taken from reference TRBV5-6 and TRBJ2-6, is DAGVTQSPTHLIKTRGQQVTLRCSPKSGHDTVSWYQQALGQGPQFIFQYYEEEERQRGNFPDRFSGHQFPNYSSELNVNALLLGDSALYLCASSLVGNPGANVLTFGAGSRLTVL.

This rearrangement joins TRBV5-1 to TRBJ1-2; possible D gene TRBD1, 5 bases. V was clipped by 0 bases and J by 5 bases, with 14 bases between them. This CDR3 comprises 15 residues. Looked up from germline, CDR1 is SGHRS and CDR2 is YFSETQ. The CDR3 region is CASSLVGQGPYGYTF. In DNA form, the CDR3 reads TGCGCCAGCAGCTTGGTGGGGCAGGGCCCTTATGGCTACACCTTC. The full variable domain, with the rest looked up from reference TRBV5-1 and TRBJ1-2, is KAGVTQTPRYLIKTRGQQVTLSCSPISGHRSVSWYQQTPGQGLQFLFEYFSETQRNKGNFPGRFSGRQFSNSRSEMNVSTLELGDSALYLCASSLVGQGPYGYTFGSGTRLTVV.

The J gene is TRBJ1-2, the V gene TRBV6-1; no reliable D call. The CDR3 loop spans 12 amino acids. CDR1 and CDR2 (germline): MNHNS, SASEGT. V lost 6 bases to trimming and J lost 8 bases, with 13 bases between them. CDR3 DNA sequence: TGTGCCAGCAGCGACCCTAGTAGAGGCTACACCTTC. Encoded protein: CASSDPSRGYTF.

This clonotype turned up a few times. The rearrangement uses TRBV27 and TRBJ2-1, with 9 bases aligning to TRBD1. Trimming at V came to 2 bases and at J to 10 bases, leaving 9 bases not matched to a gene. Looked up from germline, CDR1 is MNHEY and CDR2 is SMNVEV (reference sequence). The CDR3 loop spans 15 amino acids. CDR3 residues: CASSLAPGQGGEQFF. CDR3 sequence (DNA): TGTGCCAGCAGTTTAGCCCCGGGACAGGGCGGGGAGCAGTTCTTC.

The chain has TRBV28 and TRBJ2-7; 7 bases line up with TRBD1. V trimming: 5 bases; J trimming: 2 bases; junction bases outside the gene matches: 12. CDR3 length: 16 residues. Germline assignment: CDR1 MDHEN and CDR2 SYDVKM. The CDR3: CASSQRSGTAAYEQYF. The CDR3 DNA is TGTGCCAGCAGTCAAAGATCCGGGACAGCCGCCTACGAGCAGTACTTC. The variable domain in full, completed from reference TRBV28 and TRBJ2-7, reads DVKVTQSSRYLVKRTGEKVFLECVQDMDHENMFWYRQDPGLGLRLIYFSYDVKMKEKGDIPEGYSVSREKKERFSLILESASTNQTSMYLCASSQRSGTAAYEQYFGPGTRLTVT.

V and J are TRBV7-8 and TRBJ2-2, with D tentatively TRBD2 (6 bases). This CDR3 has 14 residues. The germline gives CDR1 SGHVS, CDR2 FQNEAQ. V was shortened by 1 base and J by 6 bases, with 9 bases between the two germline ends. CDR3 residues: CASSLGGGAGELFF. The DNA of the CDR3 is TGTGCCAGCAGCTTAGGAGGAGGGGCCGGGGAGCTGTTTTTT.

CDR3 residues: CASSDPVYEQYF. In DNA, the CDR3 is TGTGCCAGCAGCGATCCGGTATACGAGCAGTACTTC. The J gene is TRBJ2-7, the V gene TRBV7-9; unclear D gene. The CDR3 sequence is 12 residues long. CDR1 is SEHNR and CDR2 is FQNEAQ in the germline V gene (reference sequence). Trimming cost V 5 bases and J 4 bases, with 9 bases left between them.

This clonotype was counted a few times. This chain links TRBV12-3 or TRBV12-4 with TRBJ2-7, with 9 bases aligning to TRBD1. V lost 2 bases, J lost 6 bases, and 2 bases stayed unmatched. This CDR3 has 13 residues. DNA of the CDR3: TGTGCCAGCAGTTTACTGGACAGGGGCGAGCAGTACGTC. Protein: CASSLLDRGEQYV.

A few counts support this clonotype. The chain employs TRBV3-1 and TRBJ1-2; D remains unclear. The CDR3 has 14 amino acids. Trimming pared 0 bases from V and 7 bases from J, leaving 12 bases between. CDR1 LGHDT and CDR2 YNNKEL come from the germline V gene (reference sequence). The CDR3 region is CASSQDLRGSGYTF. The CDR3 region has the DNA TGTGCCAGCAGCCAAGATTTGAGAGGGTCTGGCTACACCTTC.

This clonotype occurred a few times. The chain recombines TRBV7-2 with TRBJ2-4, with D uncertain. Germline V gene sequence: CDR1 SGHTA, CDR2 FQGNSA. Trimming took 2 bases from V and 3 from J, leaving 14 bases between them. CDR3 length equals 16 residues. The chain's CDR3 is CASSLFAQLGKNIQYF. In nucleotides, the CDR3 is TGTGCCAGCAGCTTATTCGCCCAATTAGGCAAAAACATTCAGTACTTC.

This sequence joins TRBV27 and TRBJ2-7; D perhaps matches TRBD2 (6 bases). This CDR3 comprises 14 residues. CDR1 is MNHEY and CDR2 is SMNVEV in the germline V gene (reference sequence). V was shortened by 3 bases and J by 5 bases, with 14 bases between the two germline ends. The CDR3 DNA is TGTGCCAGCAGTTTGGTGGGAGGTTGGGACGAGCAGTACTTC. Translated, it gives CASSLVGGWDEQYF.

This clonotype was observed at least ten times. The chain carries TRBV12-3 or TRBV12-4 and TRBJ1-2; D remains ambiguous. CDR3 length equals 11 residues. Trimming removed 5 bases from V and 4 bases from J, with 5 bases in between. CDR3 nucleotide sequence: TGTGCCAGCAGTAAGACCTATGGCTACACCTTC. This gives the protein CASSKTYGYTF.

In this sample, this clonotype turned up a few times. The chain combines TRBV11-3 with TRBJ2-5, with 9 bases aligning to TRBD2. V gave up 5 bases and J gave up 1 base; unmatched junction bases: 8. This CDR3 has 16 residues. In germline, CDR1 is SGHNT, CDR2 YENEEA. CDR3 nucleotide sequence: TGTGCCAGCAGCCCCCGGCTAGCGGGATTCCAAGAGACCCAGTACTTC. Residues: CASSPRLAGFQETQYF.

The gene calls are TRBV20-1 and TRBJ2-3; 15 bases line up with TRBD2. Germline CDR1 DFQATT, CDR2 SNEGSKA (reference sequence). The CDR3 is made up of 16 amino acids. J lost 4 bases, V lost 1 base, and 3 bases had no gene match. The CDR3 nucleotides read TGCAGTGCTAGAGTAGGACTAGCGGGGGGGGCAGATACGCAGTATTTT. This translates into CSARVGLAGGADTQYF.

This clonotype was counted only a few times. The chain carries TRBV29-1 and TRBJ2-2; no clear D gene. The CDR3 covers 16 residues. V was trimmed by 5 bases and J by 5 bases, leaving 21 bases between them. The germline V gene has CDR1 SQVTM and CDR2 ANQGSEA. The CDR3 loop reads CSVIPQHNTGTGELFF. CDR3 nucleotides: TGCAGCGTTATTCCCCAGCACAATACCGGAACCGGGGAGCTGTTTTTT.

CDR3: CASSLTGSNTGELFF. The CDR3 DNA reads TGCGCCAGCAGCCTGACAGGGTCTAACACCGGGGAGCTGTTTTTT. The chain carries TRBV5-1 and TRBJ2-2, with TRBD1 matching 7 bases. This CDR3 has 15 residues. In germline, CDR1 is SGHRS, CDR2 YFSETQ. Trimming removed 4 bases from V and 2 bases from J; junction bases left unmatched: 5. Together with reference TRBV5-1 and TRBJ2-2, the CDR3 gives the full variable domain: KAGVTQTPRYLIKTRGQQVTLSCSPISGHRSVSWYQQTPGQGLQFLFEYFSETQRNKGNFPGRFSGRQFSNSRSEMNVSTLELGDSALYLCASSLTGSNTGELFFGEGSRLTVL.

This clonotype was picked up a small number of times. The chain joins TRBV7-9 to TRBJ2-7; 9 nucleotides agree with TRBD1. Germline V gene data show CDR1 as SEHNR and CDR2 as FQNEAQ (reference sequence). Trimming cost V 5 bases and J 6 bases; bases outside gene matches: 8. The CDR3 is made up of 14 amino acids. CDR3 nucleotides: TGTGCCAGCAGCGCACAGGGGGCTTCTGGCGAGCAGTACTTC. Its protein product is CASSAQGASGEQYF.

This rearrangement joins TRBV12-3 or TRBV12-4 to TRBJ2-1, with 12 bases matching TRBD2. Trimming removed 5 bases from V and 3 bases from J; junction bases left unmatched: 8. CDR3 length: 17 residues. CDR3 coding DNA: TGTGCCAGCAGTCACAGGACTAGCGGGAAATACTACAATGAGCAGTTCTTC. As protein: CASSHRTSGKYYNEQFF.

This clonotype was observed at least ten times. V usage is TRBV7-2 and J usage is TRBJ2-1, with 10 bases fitting TRBD1. Germline V gene data show CDR1 as SGHTA and CDR2 as FQGNSA. This CDR3 is 16 amino acids long. V was pared by 5 bases and J by 4 bases, with 8 bases of the junction left unmatched. The CDR3 protein is CASSIRGQGKYNEQFF. CDR3 DNA sequence: TGTGCCAGCAGCATAAGGGGACAGGGGAAGTACAATGAGCAGTTCTTC.

This clonotype was detected many times. This chain links TRBV5-5 with TRBJ1-1, with D possibly matching TRBD1 (5 bases). Germline V gene sequence: CDR1 SGHKS, CDR2 YYEKEE (reference sequence). The CDR3 totals 13 residues. Trimming took off 1 base at V and 8 bases at J, with 12 bases between the two ends. The CDR3 loop reads CASSLMWGKEAFF. In nucleotides, the CDR3 is TGTGCCAGCAGCTTGATGTGGGGGAAAGAAGCTTTCTTT. The full variable domain, in which reference TRBV5-5 and TRBJ1-1 provide the parts outside the CDR3, is DAGVTQSPTHLIKTRGQQVTLRCSPISGHKSVSWYQQVLGQGPQFIFQYYEKEERGRGNFPDRFSARQFPNYSSELNVNALLLGDSALYLCASSLMWGKEAFFGQGTRLTVV.